The 23 T cell receptor beta chains given below trace back to one sample, sequenced in a study of beta chain features in type 1 diabetes. The entirety of the isolated RNA underwent reverse transcription, so expressed TCRB transcripts were sequenced. Using immunoSEQ multiplex PCR, the repertoire was profiled, and TCRdb retains in-frame clones only, with some absent. The table has under 250,000 clones, less than 15% seen once; the top ten hold more than 0.02%. The sequenced sample consisted of naive CD4+ T cells from blood. The receptors originated from a woman aged 40 to 50 in good health.

The chain carries TRBV10-2 and TRBJ2-2; 15 bases line up with TRBD2. There are 16 residues in the CDR3. J lost 0 bases, V lost 8 bases, and 1 base had no gene match. Germline CDR1 reads WSHSY; CDR2 reads SAAADI. As DNA, the CDR3 is TGCGCCAGCGGGACTAGCGGGGGGTCGAACACCGGGGAGCTGTTTTTT. Translating gives CASGTSGGSNTGELFF.

This chain connects TRBV5-6 to TRBJ2-3; TRBD1 aligns across 10 bases. Germline V lookup: CDR1 SGHDT, CDR2 YYEEEE. This CDR3 is 14 amino acids long. The V gene end was trimmed by 3 bases and the J gene end by 6 bases; junction bases not matched to a gene: 4. CDR3 sequence (DNA): TGTGCCAGCAGCTCGGGACAGGGGACCGATACGCAGTATTTT. This gives the protein CASSSGQGTDTQYF. Together with reference TRBV5-6 and TRBJ2-3, the CDR3 gives the full variable domain: DAGVTQSPTHLIKTRGQQVTLRCSPKSGHDTVSWYQQALGQGPQFIFQYYEEEERQRGNFPDRFSGHQFPNYSSELNVNALLLGDSALYLCASSSGQGTDTQYFGPGTRLTVL.

This clone showed up just a few times. This rearrangement joins TRBV29-1 to TRBJ1-3; 8 bases map to TRBD1. This CDR3 comprises 15 residues. CDR1 is SQVTM, CDR2 ANQGSEA, per germline. Losses at the gene ends were 5 bases for V and 0 bases for J; bases not matched to a gene: 6. CDR3 in amino acids: CSVRTGPFSGNTIYF. The DNA for the CDR3 is TGCAGCGTTAGGACAGGGCCCTTCTCTGGAAACACCATATATTTT.

The chain links TRBV6-6 to TRBJ1-6; D uncertain. This CDR3 region has 16 residues. V was pared by 4 bases and J by 10 bases, with 20 bases between. Germline V gene sequence: CDR1 MNHNY, CDR2 SVGAGI (reference sequence). CDR3 sequence reads: CASSSTTGRVGSPLHF. The CDR3 nucleotides are TGTGCCAGCAGTTCCACGACCGGGAGAGTAGGGTCACCCCTCCACTTT.

This chain uses TRBV25-1 with TRBJ2-1; the D gene is possibly TRBD1 (7 bases). The CDR3 has 15 amino acids. Trimming removed 2 bases at V and 9 bases at J, with 17 bases between. Germline values: CDR1 MGHDK, CDR2 SYGVNS. CDR3 loop: CASSELGQGGFEQFF. In DNA form, the CDR3 reads TGTGCCAGCAGTGAACTGGGGCAGGGGGGCTTTGAGCAGTTCTTC.

This clone has more than one count but fewer than ten. This chain connects TRBV7-6 to TRBJ2-7; TRBD2 might be the D (5 bases). This CDR3 comprises 12 residues. Deletions cut 5 bases from V and 5 bases from J, with 10 bases between. The germline V gene encodes CDR1 SGHVS and CDR2 FNYEAQ. As DNA, the CDR3 is TGTGCCAGCAGCCCAGAGGGAGACGAGCAGTACTTC. Protein sequence: CASSPEGDEQYF.

The J gene is TRBJ2-1, the V gene TRBV7-8; 8 bases fit TRBD1. V shed 1 base, J shed 9 bases, and the junction held 8 bases outside the gene matches. The CDR3 is 15 amino acids. Per germline, CDR1 SGHVS and CDR2 FQNEAQ. In DNA, the CDR3 is TGTGCCAGCAGCTTAGTTGGAATACAGGGGGTTGAGCAGTTCTTC. This sequence encodes CASSLVGIQGVEQFF.

This chain links TRBV21-1 with TRBJ1-1; the table's TRBD1 call for D was not verified on the DNA. TRBV21-1 is recorded as a pseudogene. The CDR3 runs 16 residues. DNA of the CDR3: TGTGCCAGCAGCAAAGAATTGTCAGGGTACATCACTGAAGCTTTCTTT. It specifies CASSKELSGYITEAFF.

This rearrangement joins TRBV5-1 to TRBJ2-5, with 10 bases matching TRBD1. The CDR3 has 16 amino acids. Losses at the gene ends were 4 bases for V and 4 bases for J; bases not matched to a gene: 10. CDR1 SGHRS and CDR2 YFSETQ come from the germline V gene. Here the CDR3 DNA reads TGCGCCAGCAGCCGGACAGGGGGAGCAACCCGAGAGACCCAGTACTTC. The encoded protein is CASSRTGGATRETQYF.

This clone was observed a handful of times. This chain links TRBV11-2 with TRBJ1-2; no firm D call. V was cut by 3 bases and J by 4 bases, with 6 bases left in between. This CDR3 contains 12 residues. The V gene's germline CDR1 is SGHAT and CDR2 FQNNGV. CDR3 residues: CASSFSGYGYTF. The CDR3, as DNA: TGTGCCAGCAGCTTTTCGGGCTATGGCTACACCTTC.

The chain combines TRBV5-1 with TRBJ2-5; D gene uncertain. The CDR3 consists of 16 residues. The V end was cut by 3 bases, the J end by 5 bases, with 20 bases between. Germline V CDR1 and CDR2: SGHRS, YFSETQ. For the CDR3, the DNA is TGCGCCAGCAGCTCTGGCGGTACCCCGGGTATGGAGACCCAGTACTTC. This sequence encodes CASSSGGTPGMETQYF.

This clone has just a few counts. This rearrangement joins TRBV9 to TRBJ2-3; D gene ambiguous. The germline CDR1 and CDR2 sequences are SGDLS and YYNGEE. The CDR3 is made up of 13 amino acids. V lost 6 bases and J lost 0, with 8 bases in between. Here the CDR3 reads CASTGASTDTQYF. DNA of the CDR3: TGTGCCAGCACCGGTGCTAGCACAGATACGCAGTATTTT.

This clone has a handful of counts. This sequence joins TRBV21-1 and TRBJ2-7; TRBD2 was called by the table and not checked on the DNA. TRBV21-1 is described as a pseudogene. This CDR3 is built from 16 residues. Here the CDR3 DNA reads TGTGCCAGCAGCAATACCGGGACTAGCGAGTCCTACGAGCAGTACTTC. Protein sequence: CASSNTGTSESYEQYF.

The rearrangement links TRBV18 to TRBJ1-1; TRBD1 matches 7 bases. The CDR3 spans 13 residues. The germline CDR1 and CDR2 sequences are KGHSH and LQKENI. The V segment lost 4 bases and the J segment 10 bases; nucleotides outside the gene matches: 9. CDR3 loop: CASSLGEAGGAFF. CDR3 coding DNA: TGTGCCAGCTCACTAGGCGAAGCAGGGGGAGCTTTCTTT.

This clone turned up a few times. This sequence joins TRBV6-6 and TRBJ2-7, with D maybe TRBD2 (7 bases). V lost 6 bases to trimming and J lost 5 bases, with 17 bases between them. Germline-derived CDR1 and CDR2 are MNHNY and SVGAGI (reference sequence). The CDR3 runs 14 residues. CDR3 sequence reads: CASSRTGRGDEQYF. CDR3 DNA: TGTGCCAGCAGCCGTACAGGGAGGGGGGACGAGCAGTACTTC.

The rearrangement uses TRBV15 and TRBJ1-3; possible D gene TRBD1, 5 bases. Germline CDR1 LNHNV, CDR2 YYDKDF (reference sequence). CDR3 length: 17 residues. V lost 0 bases, J lost 0 bases, and 12 bases lay in between. Here the CDR3 DNA reads TGTGCCACCAGCAGAGATCCTCAGGGACTCTCTGGAAACACCATATATTTT. Its translation: CATSRDPQGLSGNTIYF.

The chain couples TRBV2 to TRBJ2-2; TRBD2 is a possible D gene (6 bases). This CDR3 contains 15 residues. From germline, CDR1 is SNHLY and CDR2 FYNNEI. Trimming pared 5 bases from V and 0 bases from J, leaving 10 bases between. The CDR3 DNA sequence: TGTGCCAGCAGTAGGAGGGAATCGAACACCGGGGAGCTGTTTTTT. It translates to CASSRRESNTGELFF.

In this sample, this clone turned up a few times. The chain joins TRBV7-2 to TRBJ1-5, with TRBD1 as a possible D gene (6 bases). This CDR3 comprises 15 residues. Germline V gene lookup returns CDR1 SGHTA and CDR2 FQGNSA. Trimming shortened V by 5 bases and J by 6 bases, and 17 bases separated the two germline ends. As DNA, the CDR3 is TGTGCCAGCAGCGAACAACAGGGAAACGGTCAGCCCCAGCATTTT. The encoded protein is CASSEQQGNGQPQHF. The entire variable domain, with the rest obtained from reference TRBV7-2 and TRBJ1-5, is as follows: GAGVSQSPSNKVTEKGKDVELRCDPISGHTALYWYRQSLGQGLEFLIYFQGNSAPDKSGLPSDRFSAERTGGSVSTLTIQRTQQEDSAVYLCASSEQQGNGQPQHFGDGTRLSIL.

This chain's CDR3 is CASSPPDRGGYTF. The CDR3 nucleotides read TGTGCCAGCTCACCACCAGACCGGGGTGGCTACACCTTC. V usage is TRBV18 and J usage is TRBJ1-2; no clear D. Germline V gene sequence: CDR1 KGHSH, CDR2 LQKENI. The CDR3 runs 13 residues. Trimming cost V 0 bases and J 7 bases, with 9 bases left between them.

This clone was detected only a few times. The chain uses TRBV18 and TRBJ2-5, with TRBD2 identical over 7 bases. There are 15 residues in the CDR3. V was clipped by 6 bases and J by 4 bases; unmatched bases: 11. Germline CDR1 reads KGHSH; CDR2 reads LQKENI. CDR3 DNA: TGTGCCAGCTCTCCAGGACTAGGTCTTGGAGAGACCCAGTACTTC. Its protein is CASSPGLGLGETQYF. Combining the CDR3 with reference TRBV18 and TRBJ2-5 gives the whole variable domain NAGVMQNPRHLVRRRGQEARLRCSPMKGHSHVYWYRQLPEEGLKFMVYLQKENIIDESGMPKERFSAEFPKEGPSILRIQQVVRGDSAAYFCASSPGLGLGETQYFGPGTRLLVL.

This clone was seen more than once but under ten times. The V call is TRBV6-5, the J call TRBJ2-7; TRBD1 matches 10 bases. The CDR3 is made up of 13 amino acids. J lost 5 bases, V lost 5 bases, and 3 bases had no gene match. From germline, CDR1 is MNHEY and CDR2 SVGAGI. The CDR3 DNA follows: TGTGCCAGCAGTGGGACAGGGGCCCACGAGCAGTACTTC. Its translation is CASSGTGAHEQYF.

This clone was recorded a few times. V and J are TRBV4-1 and TRBJ1-1, with D possibly TRBD1 on 5 matching bases. V lost 3 bases and J 4 bases, leaving 12 bases between the germline ends. The CDR3 runs 14 residues. CDR1 MGHRA and CDR2 YSYEKL come from the germline V gene. The CDR3 bases are TGCGCCAGCAGCCACCCAGACAGAAGCACTGAAGCTTTCTTT. Its translation: CASSHPDRSTEAFF.

This chain connects TRBV6-5 to TRBJ2-2; 12 bases match TRBD2. In germline, CDR1 is MNHEY, CDR2 SVGAGI. V lost 10 bases, J lost 7 bases, and 10 bases stayed unmatched. CDR3 size: 15 residues. The chain's CDR3 is CATLLAGGPNGELFF. In DNA, the CDR3 is TGTGCCACCTTGCTAGCGGGGGGGCCAAACGGGGAGCTGTTTTTT.